This TCR beta chain is from a study of shared clonotypes between healthy human individuals. The naive CD8 subset, CD45RO-negative cells positively selected for CCR7, excluded terminally differentiated effector memory CD45RA+ cells. CDR1 SGHTA and CDR2 FQGTGA come from the germline V gene. The CDR3 totals 14 residues. V gave up 2 bases and J gave up 4 bases, with 8 bases separating them. Original handling: For the immunoSEQ data, sequences were junction-only without quality scores, so filtering differed. Profiled with immunoSEQ multiplex PCR; TCRdb holds only in-frame clones, not every one. That table is the source of V, J and clone size, and D and trimming were worked out from the DNA. This table has about 1,900,000 clones, approximately 95% appearing once.

The chain uses TRBV7-3 and TRBJ2-2, with no clear D. Sequenced: naive CD8+ T cells sorted from blood. The clonotype comes from a man in his late teens or twenties in good health. CDR3 region: CASSLSGGTGELFF. The CDR3 DNA reads TGTGCCAGCAGCTTATCAGGTGGCACCGGGGAGCTGTTTTTT.